This TCR beta chain was obtained from a study of early stage breast cancer tumors. Study observations and caveats: Commonly generated sequences made up most enriched TCRB sequences shared between patients.

The method was immunoSEQ multiplex PCR; TCRdb's version includes in-frame clones alone and lacks a portion of them. The table has some 75,000 clones, approximately 79% seen once. About this clone itself: The antigen remains undetermined.

V lost 6 bases and J 6 bases, leaving 11 bases between the germline ends. Per the germline V gene, CDR1 is LNHDA and CDR2 is SQIVND (reference sequence). The length of the CDR3 is 13 residues. V is TRBV19 and J is TRBJ1-4; the D gene is possibly TRBD1 (6 bases). This receptor was taken from a person in their sixties with breast cancer. Sequencing was performed on blood. CDR3 amino acids: CASRRRTDEKLFF. The DNA of the CDR3 is TGTGCCAGTAGGCGGAGGACAGATGAAAAACTGTTTTTT.